This T cell receptor (beta chain) was profiled in a study of blood T cell repertoires in COVID-19. Study context: The United States, Italy and Spain were the sources of the acute and convalescent COVID-19 samples. Sample material is recorded as cDNA or gDNA derived from T cells, B-cell-depleted T cells, or PBMCs.

The CDR3 runs to 13 residues. Germline assignment: CDR1 MNHEY and CDR2 SVGAGI. Trimming took 2 bases from V and 6 from J; bases not matched to a gene: 3. Only in-frame clones appear in the TCRdb table, and some are missing; sequencing was by immunoSEQ multiplex PCR. This sample has over 200,000 clones; 83% occur once, and the top ten carry 5.7%. The chain employs TRBV6-5 and TRBJ1-2; the match to TRBD1 covers 7 bases. This clonotype originated in a man aged 80 or over with acute or convalescent COVID-19. Sequenced: peripheral blood. The CDR3 loop reads CASSYQTGNGYTF. In nucleotides, the CDR3 is TGTGCCAGCAGTTACCAGACAGGGAATGGCTACACCTTC.